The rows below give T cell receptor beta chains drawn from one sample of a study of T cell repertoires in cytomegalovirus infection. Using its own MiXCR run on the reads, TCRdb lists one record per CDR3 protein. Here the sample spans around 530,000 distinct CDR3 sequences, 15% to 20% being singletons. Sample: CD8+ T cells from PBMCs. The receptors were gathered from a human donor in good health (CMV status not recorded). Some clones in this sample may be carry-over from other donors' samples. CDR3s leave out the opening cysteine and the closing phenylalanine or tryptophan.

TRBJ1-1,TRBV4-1,ASSQRGEGRTAF
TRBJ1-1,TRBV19,ASSIDVRMAEAF
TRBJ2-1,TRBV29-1,SLGFRSTSYNEQF
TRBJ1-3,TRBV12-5,ATKPETGNTIY
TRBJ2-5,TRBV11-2,ASSFSLGLAGKIETQY
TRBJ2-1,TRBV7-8,ASSLELAGGREQF
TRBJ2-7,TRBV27,ASSFLQGAEQY
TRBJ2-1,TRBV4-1,ASSQPSSGVDNEQF
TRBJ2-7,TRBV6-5,ASGPIGTGSHEQY
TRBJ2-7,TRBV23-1,ASSQPVRWRQAYEQY
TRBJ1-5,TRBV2,ASSEVQGSRPQH
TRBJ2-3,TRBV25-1,ASSETELGDTQY
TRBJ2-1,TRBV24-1,ATSDLERGRNEQF
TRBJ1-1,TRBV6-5,ASSYGGEVNTEAF
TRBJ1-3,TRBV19,ASSLGRTAGNTIY
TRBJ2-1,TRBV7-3,ASRGTDYNEQF
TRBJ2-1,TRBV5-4,ASSAWDGYNEQF
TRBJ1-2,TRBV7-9,ASSLGTGPNYGYT
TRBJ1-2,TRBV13,ASSLGTAIHPYGYT
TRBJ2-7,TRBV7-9,ASSLLGHYYEQY
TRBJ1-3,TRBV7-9,ASSRDSNSGNTIY
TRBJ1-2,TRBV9,ASSVEGQKGDGYT
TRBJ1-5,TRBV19,ASSIDHLFEDRVHQPQH
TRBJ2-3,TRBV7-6,ASSLRAWKHTRTDTQY
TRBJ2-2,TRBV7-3,ASSLNAGEPNTGELF
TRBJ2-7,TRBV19,ASSTSGAYYEQY
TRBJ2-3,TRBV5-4,ATDSEASTDTQY
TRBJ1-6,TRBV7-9,ASGTENSPLH
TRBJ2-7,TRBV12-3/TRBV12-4,ASSPAIGLDLSYEQY
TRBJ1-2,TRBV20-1,SARDSGVIGYT
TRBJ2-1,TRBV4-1,ASSQVAVSPLAEQF
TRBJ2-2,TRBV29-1,SVERQNTGELF
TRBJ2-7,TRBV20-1,SAPRGGPYEQY